The T cell receptor (beta chain) under discussion was sequenced for a study of PD-L1 blockade in urothelial cancer. The V and J ends lost 0 bases and 7 bases, in that order; junction bases with no gene match: 13. The germline V gene encodes CDR1 SGHRS and CDR2 YFSETQ. The CDR3 sequence is 16 residues long. Sequencing was performed with immunoSEQ multiplex PCR; in TCRdb, only in-frame clones are kept and a portion is missing. The repertoire holds 35,000 to 45,000 clones, with about a third as singletons. The specimen was tumor tissue, collected before atezolizumab (anti-PD-L1) treatment. This receptor was taken from a man aged 55-75 years with urothelial cancer. V and J are TRBV5-1 and TRBJ2-7; TRBD2 matches at 7 bases. CDR3 amino acids: CASSLAEAGPLGEQYF. CDR3 in DNA: TGCGCCAGCAGCTTGGCAGAAGCGGGACCATTAGGGGAGCAGTACTTC. The full variable domain, rest sourced from reference TRBV5-1 and TRBJ2-7, is KAGVTQTPRYLIKTRGQQVTLSCSPISGHRSVSWYQQTPGQGLQFLFEYFSETQRNKGNFPGRFSGRQFSNSRSEMNVSTLELGDSALYLCASSLAEAGPLGEQYFGPGTRLTVT.